The entry below describes one T cell receptor beta chain. The antigen is unknown. The germline V and J ends were trimmed by 0 bases and 3 bases, with 11 bases remaining between them. This CDR3 contains 15 residues. CDR1 is SGHTA and CDR2 is FQGNSA in the germline V gene. The sample belongs to a study of T cells in Graves' hyperthyroidism and ophthalmopathy. Lactation, pregnancy, other autoimmune disease or uncontrolled infection excluded patients. Thyroid ultrasound and orbital computed tomography, with clinical symptoms and serum thyroxine and TRAb, informed diagnoses. Using RNA transcripts as the source, TCR beta CDR3 regions were amplified. Carried out on the TCR CDR3, a first-round RT-PCR used the HTBI primer set. A single record per CDR3 protein comes from TCRdb applying MiXCR to the multiplex PCR reads. The sample consists of roughly 300,000 distinct CDR3 sequences, less than 30% of them appearing once.

General study points: In blood, most of the thyroid clonotypes expanded above 0.001 were also present.

This sequence was found in a man aged 40-50 years with Graves' hyperthyroidism that later progressed to Graves' ophthalmopathy. The sequencing input was blood. The rearrangement links TRBV7-2 to TRBJ1-1, with unresolved D. The CDR3 bases are TGTGCCAGCAGCTTAGCCCCAAGTATGGACACTGAAGCTTTCTTT. Translating gives CASSLAPSMDTEAFF.